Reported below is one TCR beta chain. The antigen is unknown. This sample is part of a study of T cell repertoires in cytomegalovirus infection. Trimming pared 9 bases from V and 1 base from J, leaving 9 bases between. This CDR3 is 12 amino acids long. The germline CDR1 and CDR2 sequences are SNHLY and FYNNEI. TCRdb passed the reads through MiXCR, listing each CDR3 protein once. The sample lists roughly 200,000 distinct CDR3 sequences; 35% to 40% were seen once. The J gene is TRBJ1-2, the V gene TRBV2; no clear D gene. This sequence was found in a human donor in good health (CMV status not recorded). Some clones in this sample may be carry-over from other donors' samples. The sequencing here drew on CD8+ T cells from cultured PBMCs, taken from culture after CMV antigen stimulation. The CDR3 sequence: CARANSNYGYTF. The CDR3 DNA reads TGTGCCAGGGCCAACAGTAACTATGGCTACACCTTC.